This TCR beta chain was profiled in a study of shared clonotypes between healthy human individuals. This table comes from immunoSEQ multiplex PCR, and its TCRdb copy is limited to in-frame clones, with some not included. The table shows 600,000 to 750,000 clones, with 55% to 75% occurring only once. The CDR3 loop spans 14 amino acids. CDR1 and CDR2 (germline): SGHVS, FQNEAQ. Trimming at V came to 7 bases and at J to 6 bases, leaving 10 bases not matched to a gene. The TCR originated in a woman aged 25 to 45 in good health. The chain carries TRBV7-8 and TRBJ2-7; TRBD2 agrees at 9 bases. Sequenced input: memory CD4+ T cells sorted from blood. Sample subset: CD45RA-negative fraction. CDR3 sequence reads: CASTYSGRPFEQYF. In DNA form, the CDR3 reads TGTGCCAGCACCTATAGCGGGAGACCCTTCGAGCAGTACTTC.